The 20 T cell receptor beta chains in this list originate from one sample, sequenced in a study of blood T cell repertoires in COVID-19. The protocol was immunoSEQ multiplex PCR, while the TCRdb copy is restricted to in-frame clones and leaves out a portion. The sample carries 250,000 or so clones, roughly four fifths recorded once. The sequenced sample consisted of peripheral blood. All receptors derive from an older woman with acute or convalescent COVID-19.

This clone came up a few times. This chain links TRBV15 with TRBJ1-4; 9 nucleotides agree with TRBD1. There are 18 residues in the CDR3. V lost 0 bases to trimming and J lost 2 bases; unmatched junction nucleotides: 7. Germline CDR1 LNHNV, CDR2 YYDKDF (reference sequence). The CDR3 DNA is TGTGCCACCAGCAGAGATGGGGGGACAGGGTCCACTAATGAAAAACTGTTTTTT. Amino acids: CATSRDGGTGSTNEKLFF. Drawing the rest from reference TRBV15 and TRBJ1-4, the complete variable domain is DAMVIQNPRYQVTQFGKPVTLSCSQTLNHNVMYWYQQKSSQAPKLLFHYYDKDFNNEADTPDNFQSRRPNTSFCFLDIRSPGLGDTAMYLCATSRDGGTGSTNEKLFFGSGTQLSVL.

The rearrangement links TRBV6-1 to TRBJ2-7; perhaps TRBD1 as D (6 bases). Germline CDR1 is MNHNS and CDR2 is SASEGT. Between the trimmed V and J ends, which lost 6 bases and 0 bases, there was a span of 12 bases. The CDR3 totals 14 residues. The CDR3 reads CASRPDSGSYEQYF. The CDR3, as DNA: TGTGCCAGCAGACCGGACAGTGGCTCCTACGAGCAGTACTTC.

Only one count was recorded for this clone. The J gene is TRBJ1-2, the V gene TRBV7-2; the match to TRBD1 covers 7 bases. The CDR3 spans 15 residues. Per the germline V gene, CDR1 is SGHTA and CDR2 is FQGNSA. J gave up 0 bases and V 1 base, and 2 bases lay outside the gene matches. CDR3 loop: CASSLGGTANYGYTF. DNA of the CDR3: TGTGCCAGCAGCTTAGGGGGGACAGCTAACTATGGCTACACCTTC. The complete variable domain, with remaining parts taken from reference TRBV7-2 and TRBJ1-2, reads GAGVSQSPSNKVTEKGKDVELRCDPISGHTALYWYRQSLGQGLEFLIYFQGNSAPDKSGLPSDRFSAERTGGSVSTLTIQRTQQEDSAVYLCASSLGGTANYGYTFGSGTRLTVV.

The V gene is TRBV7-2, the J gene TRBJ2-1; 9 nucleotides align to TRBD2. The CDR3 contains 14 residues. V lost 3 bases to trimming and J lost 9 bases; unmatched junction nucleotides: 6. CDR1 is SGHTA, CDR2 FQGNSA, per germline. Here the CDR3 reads CASSFSRGGLEQFF. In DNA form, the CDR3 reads TGTGCCAGCAGCTTCTCGCGGGGGGGCCTTGAGCAGTTCTTC.

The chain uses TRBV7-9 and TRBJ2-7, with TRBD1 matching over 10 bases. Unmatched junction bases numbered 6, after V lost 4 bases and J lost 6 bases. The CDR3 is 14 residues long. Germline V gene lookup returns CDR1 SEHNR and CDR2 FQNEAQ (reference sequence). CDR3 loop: CASSSLTGGSEQYF. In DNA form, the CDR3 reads TGTGCCAGCAGCTCTCTGACAGGGGGCTCCGAGCAGTACTTC.

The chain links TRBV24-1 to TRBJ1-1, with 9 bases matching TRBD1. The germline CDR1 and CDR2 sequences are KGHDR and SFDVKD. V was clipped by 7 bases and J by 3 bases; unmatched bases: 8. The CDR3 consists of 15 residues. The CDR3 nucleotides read TGTGCCACCAGAGGGGACAGGGAAAAAGACACTGAAGCTTTCTTT. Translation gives CATRGDREKDTEAFF.

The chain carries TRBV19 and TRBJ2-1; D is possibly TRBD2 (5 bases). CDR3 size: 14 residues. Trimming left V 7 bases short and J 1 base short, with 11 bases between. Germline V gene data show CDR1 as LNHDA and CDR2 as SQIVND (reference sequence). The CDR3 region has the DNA TGTGCCAGTACCCCCGGGATATCCTACAATGAGCAGTTCTTC. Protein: CASTPGISYNEQFF.

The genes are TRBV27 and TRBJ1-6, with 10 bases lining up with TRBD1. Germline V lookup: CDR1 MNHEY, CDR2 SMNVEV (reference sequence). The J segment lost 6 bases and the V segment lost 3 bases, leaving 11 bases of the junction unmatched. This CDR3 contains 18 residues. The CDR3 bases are TGTGCCAGCAGTTTTACCCCTTCCGGGACAGGGGTTAATTCACCCCTCCACTTT. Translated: CASSFTPSGTGVNSPLHF.

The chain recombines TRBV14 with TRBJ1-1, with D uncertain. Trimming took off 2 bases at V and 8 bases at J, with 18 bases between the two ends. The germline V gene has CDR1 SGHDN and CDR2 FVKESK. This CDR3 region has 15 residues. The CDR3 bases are TGTGCCAGCAGCCAATTTTCTTACTCCGGGAAAGAAGCTTTCTTT. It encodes CASSQFSYSGKEAFF.

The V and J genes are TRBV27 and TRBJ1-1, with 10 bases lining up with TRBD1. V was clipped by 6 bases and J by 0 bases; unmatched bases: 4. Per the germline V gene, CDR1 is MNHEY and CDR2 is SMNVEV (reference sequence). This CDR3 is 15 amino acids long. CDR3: CASRRDRGMNTEAFF. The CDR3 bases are TGTGCCAGCAGGAGGGACAGGGGAATGAACACTGAAGCTTTCTTT.

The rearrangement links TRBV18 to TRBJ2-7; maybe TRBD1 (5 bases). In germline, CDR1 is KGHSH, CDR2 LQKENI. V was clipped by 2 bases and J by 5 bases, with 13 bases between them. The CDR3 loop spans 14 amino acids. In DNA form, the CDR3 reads TGTGCCAGCTCACCAGTGGGGCTGGTGGACGAGCAGTACTTC. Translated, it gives CASSPVGLVDEQYF.

CDR3 nucleotide sequence: TGTGCCAGCAAGAGCACCGTGAACGATGGCTACACCTTC. Protein: CASKSTVNDGYTF. The rearrangement links TRBV6-6 to TRBJ1-2; D gene uncertain. Germline V gene sequence: CDR1 MNHNY, CDR2 SVGAGI (reference sequence). The germline V and J ends were trimmed by 7 bases and 6 bases, with 15 bases remaining between them. CDR3 length equals 13 residues.

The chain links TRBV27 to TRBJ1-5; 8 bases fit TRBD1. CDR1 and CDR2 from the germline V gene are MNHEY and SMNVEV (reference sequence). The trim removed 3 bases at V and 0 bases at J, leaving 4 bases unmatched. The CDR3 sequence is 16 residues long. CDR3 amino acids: CASSFRQGISNQPQHF. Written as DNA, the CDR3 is TGTGCCAGCAGTTTCCGACAGGGGATTAGCAATCAGCCCCAGCATTTT.

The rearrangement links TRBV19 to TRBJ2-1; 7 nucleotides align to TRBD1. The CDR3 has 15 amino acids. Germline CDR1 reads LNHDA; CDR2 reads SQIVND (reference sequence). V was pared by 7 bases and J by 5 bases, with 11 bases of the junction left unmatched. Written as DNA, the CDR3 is TGTGCCAGTACCGATAGACAGGGTACCCACAATGAGCAGTTCTTC. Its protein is CASTDRQGTHNEQFF. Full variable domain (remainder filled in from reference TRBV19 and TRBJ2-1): DGGITQSPKYLFRKEGQNVTLSCEQNLNHDAMYWYRQDPGQGLRLIYYSQIVNDFQKGDIAEGYSVSREKKESFPLTVTSAQKNPTAFYLCASTDRQGTHNEQFFGPGTRLTVL.

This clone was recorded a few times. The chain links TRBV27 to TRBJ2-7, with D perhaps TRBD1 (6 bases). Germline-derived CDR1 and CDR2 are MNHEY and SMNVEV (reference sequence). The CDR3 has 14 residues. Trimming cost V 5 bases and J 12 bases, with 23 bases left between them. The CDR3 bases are TGTGCCAGCAGTAGGGGTATTTGGGACACCGGGGCGTACTTC. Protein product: CASSRGIWDTGAYF.

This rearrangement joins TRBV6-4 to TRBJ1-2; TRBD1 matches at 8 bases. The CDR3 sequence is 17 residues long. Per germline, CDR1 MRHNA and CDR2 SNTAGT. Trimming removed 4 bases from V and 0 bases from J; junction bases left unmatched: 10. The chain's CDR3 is CASSAQPGQATNYGYTF. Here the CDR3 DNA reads TGTGCCAGCAGTGCCCAGCCGGGACAGGCTACTAACTATGGCTACACCTTC.

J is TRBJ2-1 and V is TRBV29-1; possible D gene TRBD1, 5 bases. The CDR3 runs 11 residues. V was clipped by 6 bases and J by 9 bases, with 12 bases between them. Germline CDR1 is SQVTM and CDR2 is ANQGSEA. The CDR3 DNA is TGCAGCGTCTTCTTTAGGGGTGAGCAGTTCTTC. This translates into CSVFFRGEQFF.

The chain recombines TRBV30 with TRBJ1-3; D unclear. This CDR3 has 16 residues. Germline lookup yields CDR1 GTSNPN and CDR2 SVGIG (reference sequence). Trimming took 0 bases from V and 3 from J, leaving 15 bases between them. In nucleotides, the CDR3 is TGTGCCTGGAGTGTAGGGAGGACTTTTGATGGAAACACCATATATTTT. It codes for CAWSVGRTFDGNTIYF.

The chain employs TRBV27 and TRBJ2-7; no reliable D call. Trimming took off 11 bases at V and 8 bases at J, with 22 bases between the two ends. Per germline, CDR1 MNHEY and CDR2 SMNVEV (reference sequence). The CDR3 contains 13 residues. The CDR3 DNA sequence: TGTGCCTTCCACTCGGGTCCCCCTCGGAAGCAGTACTTC. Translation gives CAFHSGPPRKQYF.

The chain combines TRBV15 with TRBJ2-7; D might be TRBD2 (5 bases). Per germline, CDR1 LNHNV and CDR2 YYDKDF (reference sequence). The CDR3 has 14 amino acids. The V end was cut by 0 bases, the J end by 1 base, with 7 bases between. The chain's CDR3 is CATSRDPGSYEQYF. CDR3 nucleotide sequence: TGTGCCACCAGCAGAGATCCGGGGTCCTACGAGCAGTACTTC.